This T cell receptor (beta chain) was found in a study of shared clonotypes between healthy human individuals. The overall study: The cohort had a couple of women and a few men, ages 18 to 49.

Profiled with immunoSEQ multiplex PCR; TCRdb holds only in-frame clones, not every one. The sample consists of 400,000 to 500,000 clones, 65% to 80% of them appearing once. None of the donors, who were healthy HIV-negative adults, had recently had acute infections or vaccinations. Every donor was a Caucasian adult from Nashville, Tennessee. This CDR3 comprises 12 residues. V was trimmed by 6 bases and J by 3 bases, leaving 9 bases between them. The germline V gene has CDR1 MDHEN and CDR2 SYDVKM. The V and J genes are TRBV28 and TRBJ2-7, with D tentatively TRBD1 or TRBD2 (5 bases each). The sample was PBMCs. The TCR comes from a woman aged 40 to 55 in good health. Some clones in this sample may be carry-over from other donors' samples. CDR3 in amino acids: CASRTRGYEQYF. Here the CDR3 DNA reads TGTGCCAGCAGAACTAGGGGCTACGAGCAGTACTTC.